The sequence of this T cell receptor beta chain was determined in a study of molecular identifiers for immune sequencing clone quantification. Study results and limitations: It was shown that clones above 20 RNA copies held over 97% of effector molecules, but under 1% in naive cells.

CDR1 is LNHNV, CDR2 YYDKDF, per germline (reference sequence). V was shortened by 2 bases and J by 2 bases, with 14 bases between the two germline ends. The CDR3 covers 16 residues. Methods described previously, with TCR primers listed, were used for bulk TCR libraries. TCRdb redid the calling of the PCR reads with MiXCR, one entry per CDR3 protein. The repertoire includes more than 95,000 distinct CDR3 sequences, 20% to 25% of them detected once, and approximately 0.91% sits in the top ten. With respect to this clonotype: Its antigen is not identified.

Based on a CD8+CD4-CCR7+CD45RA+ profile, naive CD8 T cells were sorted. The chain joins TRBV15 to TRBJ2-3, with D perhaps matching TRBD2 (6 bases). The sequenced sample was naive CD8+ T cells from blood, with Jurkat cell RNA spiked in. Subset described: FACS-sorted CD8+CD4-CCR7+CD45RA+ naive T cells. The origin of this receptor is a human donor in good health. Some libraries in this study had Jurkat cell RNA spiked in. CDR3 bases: TGTGCCACCAGCAGAAGGGTCGGGGGATCCACAGATACGCAGTATTTT. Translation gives CATSRRVGGSTDTQYF. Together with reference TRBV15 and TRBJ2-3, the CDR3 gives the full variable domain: DAMVIQNPRYQVTQFGKPVTLSCSQTLNHNVMYWYQQKSSQAPKLLFHYYDKDFNNEADTPDNFQSRRPNTSFCFLDIRSPGLGDTAMYLCATSRRVGGSTDTQYFGPGTRLTVL.